Following are 14 T cell receptor beta chains from one sample sequenced in a study of blood T cell repertoires in COVID-19. Using immunoSEQ multiplex PCR, the repertoire was profiled, and TCRdb retains in-frame clones only, with some absent. Among about 220,000 clones listed, about four fifths were seen once. The sample taken for sequencing was PBMCs or T cells enriched from blood (not recorded which). The receptors were sampled from a woman aged 60-75 years who had recovered from COVID-19.

The chain has TRBV4-3 and TRBJ2-7; maybe TRBD1 (6 bases). Per germline, CDR1 LGHNA and CDR2 YSLEER. This CDR3 spans 15 amino acids. The V and J ends lost 4 bases and 3 bases respectively, with 16 bases between them. In DNA, the CDR3 is TGCGCCAGCAGCCGGGACAACCTCGCCGGCTACGAGCAGTACTTC. The encoded protein is CASSRDNLAGYEQYF.

The V call is TRBV27, the J call TRBJ2-7; 8 bases fit TRBD1. V dropped 6 bases and J dropped 3; count of bases not matched to a gene: 7. CDR3 length: 14 amino acids. CDR1 MNHEY and CDR2 SMNVEV come from the germline V gene (reference sequence). CDR3 in amino acids: CASRRWTGNYEQYF. The CDR3 DNA sequence: TGTGCCAGCAGACGTTGGACAGGGAACTACGAGCAGTACTTC.

This clone was counted a few times. The gene calls are TRBV7-2 and TRBJ1-6, with D tentatively TRBD1 (5 bases). Germline V CDR1 and CDR2: SGHTA, FQGNSA. CDR3 length: 13 amino acids. V was trimmed by 4 bases and J by 9 bases, leaving 10 bases between them. CDR3 in DNA: TGTGCCAGCAGCTCGACAGAAAGTTCACCCCTCCACTTT. Its translation is CASSSTESSPLHF.

The CDR3 protein is CAIGDRGSGANVLTF. CDR3 DNA sequence: TGTGCCATAGGGGACAGGGGTTCTGGGGCCAACGTCCTGACTTTC. V gene TRBV19 combines with J gene TRBJ2-6; 10 positions agree with TRBD1. This CDR3 contains 15 residues. Trimming removed 10 bases from V and 1 base from J; junction bases left unmatched: 4. CDR1 and CDR2 from the germline V gene are LNHDA and SQIVND (reference sequence).

This rearrangement joins TRBV3-1 (or the pseudogene TRBV3-2) to TRBJ1-2, with 10 bases that match TRBD1. The CDR3 has 15 amino acids. CDR1 and CDR2 from the germline V gene are LGHDT and YNNKEL (reference sequence). Germline trimming cut 4 bases from V and 7 bases from J; bases unmatched to any gene: 9. The CDR3 here is CASSPRTGGGGGYTF. The CDR3 DNA follows: TGTGCCAGCAGCCCCCGGACAGGGGGTGGTGGTGGCTACACCTTC.

This clone has just a few counts. The chain employs TRBV4-2 and TRBJ2-3; D remains ambiguous. CDR1 and CDR2 from the germline V gene are LGHNA and YNFKEQ. The ends were cut back, 0 bases at V and 1 base at J, with 5 bases in the middle. The CDR3 sequence is 14 residues long. The CDR3 region has the DNA TGTGCCAGCAGCCAAGATCCTGGCACAGATACGCAGTATTTT. Amino acid sequence: CASSQDPGTDTQYF.

This clone was seen just once. This chain uses TRBV5-1 with TRBJ2-2, with D perhaps TRBD1 (5 bases). CDR3 length: 18 residues. Germline-derived CDR1 and CDR2 are SGHRS and YFSETQ. The V and J ends lost 1 base and 1 base respectively, with 17 bases between them. Here the CDR3 DNA reads TGCGCCAGCAGCTTGTATCCCCTTGGTCAGGGGAACACCGGGGAGCTGTTTTTT. Translation gives CASSLYPLGQGNTGELFF.

The V and J genes are TRBV19 and TRBJ1-2; D unresolved. V dropped 5 bases and J dropped 1 base, with 14 bases sitting between them. This CDR3 has 15 amino acids. Germline CDR1 LNHDA, CDR2 SQIVND (reference sequence). The CDR3 sequence is CASSAHSPLNYGYTF. The CDR3 bases are TGTGCCAGTAGTGCCCACAGTCCCCTTAACTATGGCTACACCTTC.

The V and J genes are TRBV7-2 and TRBJ2-3; 8 bases map to TRBD2. CDR3 length equals 16 residues. The germline V gene has CDR1 SGHTA and CDR2 FQGNSA. The V and J ends lost 1 base and 4 bases, in that order; junction bases with no gene match: 7. The CDR3 protein is CASSLVGTRSSDTQYF. CDR3 in DNA: TGTGCCAGCAGCTTAGTTGGGACTAGATCGTCAGATACGCAGTATTTT. Looking up the rest from reference TRBV7-2 and TRBJ2-3 gives the full variable domain: GAGVSQSPSNKVTEKGKDVELRCDPISGHTALYWYRQSLGQGLEFLIYFQGNSAPDKSGLPSDRFSAERTGGSVSTLTIQRTQQEDSAVYLCASSLVGTRSSDTQYFGPGTRLTVL.

This clone was recorded only once. The chain is built from TRBV19 and TRBJ1-2; maybe TRBD1 (5 bases). Germline loops: CDR1 LNHDA, CDR2 SQIVND (reference sequence). The CDR3 covers 12 residues. Trimming shortened V by 5 bases and J by 8 bases, and 12 bases separated the two germline ends. The CDR3 reads CASSSQGRGYTF. As DNA, the CDR3 is TGTGCCAGTAGTTCCCAGGGAAGAGGCTACACCTTC.

The chain links TRBV24-1 to TRBJ1-2; D not certain. V was pared by 3 bases and J by 1 base, with 8 bases between. The CDR3 extends over 14 amino acids. Germline V gives CDR1 KGHDR, CDR2 SFDVKD. The DNA for the CDR3 is TGTGCCACCAGTGATGGCGGGGTTAACTATGGCTACACCTTC. This sequence encodes CATSDGGVNYGYTF.

The chain recombines TRBV4-2 with TRBJ2-3; perhaps TRBD1 as D (6 bases). The germline CDR1 and CDR2 sequences are LGHNA and YNFKEQ. V lost 2 bases, J lost 4 bases, and 19 bases lay in between. This CDR3 region has 17 residues. CDR3 DNA: TGTGCCAGCAGCCAAACCCAACAGGGTGGTAGGGCAGATACGCAGTATTTT. Protein: CASSQTQQGGRADTQYF.

The rearrangement joins TRBV27 to TRBJ2-2; TRBD1 might be the D (6 bases). This CDR3 has 14 amino acids. Germline-derived CDR1 and CDR2 are MNHEY and SMNVEV (reference sequence). V was clipped by 9 bases and J by 1 base, with 12 bases between them. The chain's CDR3 is CASSGTLNTGELFF. In DNA form, the CDR3 reads TGTGCCAGTTCCGGGACACTGAACACCGGGGAGCTGTTTTTT.

The V and J genes are TRBV30 and TRBJ2-7; possibly TRBD2 for D (5 bases). The V gene's germline CDR1 is GTSNPN and CDR2 SVGIG (reference sequence). V was cut by 5 bases and J by 2 bases, with 16 bases left in between. The CDR3 extends over 14 amino acids. CDR3 residues: CAWSLGGLTYEQYF. The CDR3 nucleotides are TGTGCCTGGTCCCTAGGAGGATTGACCTACGAGCAGTACTTC.